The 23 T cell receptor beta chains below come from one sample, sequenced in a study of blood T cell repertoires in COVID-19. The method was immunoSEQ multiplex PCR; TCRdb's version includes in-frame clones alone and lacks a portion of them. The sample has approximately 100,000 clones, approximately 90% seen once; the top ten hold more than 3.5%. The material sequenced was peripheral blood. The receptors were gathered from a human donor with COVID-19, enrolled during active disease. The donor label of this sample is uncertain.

The CDR3 nucleotides are TGCGCCAGCAGCCCAGGAGAGGGACAGGGGGCGGACGAGCAGTACTTC. Its translation: CASSPGEGQGADEQYF. J is TRBJ2-7 and V is TRBV5-1; 12 bases are shared with TRBD1. Germline values: CDR1 SGHRS, CDR2 YFSETQ. V was pared by 4 bases and J by 5 bases, with 10 bases of the junction left unmatched. This CDR3 region has 16 residues.

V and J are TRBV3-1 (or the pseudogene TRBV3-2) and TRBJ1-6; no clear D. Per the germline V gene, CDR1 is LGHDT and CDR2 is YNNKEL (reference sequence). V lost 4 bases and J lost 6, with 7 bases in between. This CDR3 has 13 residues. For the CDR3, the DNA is TGTGCCAGCAGCCCCCGCAGTAATTCACCCCTCCACTTT. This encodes CASSPRSNSPLHF.

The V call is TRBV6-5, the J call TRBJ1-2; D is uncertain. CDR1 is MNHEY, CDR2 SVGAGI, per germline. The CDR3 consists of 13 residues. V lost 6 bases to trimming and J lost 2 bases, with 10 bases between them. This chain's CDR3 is CASRLGPNYGYTF. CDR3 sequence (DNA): TGTGCCAGCAGACTGGGCCCCAACTATGGCTACACCTTC.

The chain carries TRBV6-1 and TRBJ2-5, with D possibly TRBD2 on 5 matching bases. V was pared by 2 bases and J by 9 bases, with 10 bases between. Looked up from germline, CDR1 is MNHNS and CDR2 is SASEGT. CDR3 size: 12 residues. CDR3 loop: CASSELEGAQYF. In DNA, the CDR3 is TGTGCCAGCAGTGAACTCGAGGGAGCCCAGTACTTC.

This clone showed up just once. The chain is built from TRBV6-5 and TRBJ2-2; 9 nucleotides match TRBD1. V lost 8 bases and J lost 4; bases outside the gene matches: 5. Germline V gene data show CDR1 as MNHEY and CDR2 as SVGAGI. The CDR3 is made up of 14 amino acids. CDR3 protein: CASRRTGATGELFF. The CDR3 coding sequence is TGTGCCAGCCGGAGGACAGGGGCCACCGGGGAGCTGTTTTTT.

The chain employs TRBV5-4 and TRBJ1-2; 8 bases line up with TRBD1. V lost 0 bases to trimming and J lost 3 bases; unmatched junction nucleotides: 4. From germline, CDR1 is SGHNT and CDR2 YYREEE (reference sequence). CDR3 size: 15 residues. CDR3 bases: TGTGCCAGCAGCTTGGTTGGACAGGGTCACTATGGCTACACCTTC. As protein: CASSLVGQGHYGYTF. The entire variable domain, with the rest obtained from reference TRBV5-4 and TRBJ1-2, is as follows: ETGVTQSPTHLIKTRGQQVTLRCSSQSGHNTVSWYQQALGQGPQFIFQYYREEENGRGNFPPRFSGLQFPNYSSELNVNALELDDSALYLCASSLVGQGHYGYTFGSGTRLTVV.

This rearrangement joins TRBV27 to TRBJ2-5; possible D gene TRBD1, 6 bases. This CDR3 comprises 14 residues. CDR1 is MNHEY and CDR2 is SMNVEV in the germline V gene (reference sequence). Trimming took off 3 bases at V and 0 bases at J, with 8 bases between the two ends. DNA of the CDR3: TGTGCCAGCAGTTTCGGGACAAACCAAGAGACCCAGTACTTC. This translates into CASSFGTNQETQYF.

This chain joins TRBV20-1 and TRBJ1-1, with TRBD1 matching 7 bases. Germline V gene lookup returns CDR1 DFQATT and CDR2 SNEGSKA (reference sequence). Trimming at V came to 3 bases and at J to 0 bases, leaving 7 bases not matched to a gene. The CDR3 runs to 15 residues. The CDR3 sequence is CSASRAGGMNTEAFF. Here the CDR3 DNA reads TGCAGTGCTAGTAGGGCAGGGGGTATGAACACTGAAGCTTTCTTT.

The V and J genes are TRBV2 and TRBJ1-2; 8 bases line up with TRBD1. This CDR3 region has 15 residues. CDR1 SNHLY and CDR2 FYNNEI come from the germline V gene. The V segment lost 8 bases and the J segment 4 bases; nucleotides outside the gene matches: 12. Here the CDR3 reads CASEGQARRFYGYTF. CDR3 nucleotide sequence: TGTGCCAGCGAGGGACAGGCTCGAAGGTTCTATGGCTACACCTTC.

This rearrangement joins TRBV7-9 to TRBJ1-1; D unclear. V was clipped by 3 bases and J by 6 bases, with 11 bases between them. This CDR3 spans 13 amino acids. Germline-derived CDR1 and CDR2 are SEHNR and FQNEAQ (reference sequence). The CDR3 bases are TGTGCCAGCAGCTTTGCGGGGAGGGCTGAAGCTTTCTTT. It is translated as CASSFAGRAEAFF.

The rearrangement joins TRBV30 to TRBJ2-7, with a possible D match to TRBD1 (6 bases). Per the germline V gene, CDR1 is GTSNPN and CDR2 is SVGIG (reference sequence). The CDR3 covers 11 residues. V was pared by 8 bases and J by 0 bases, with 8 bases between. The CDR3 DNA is TGTGCCCAGGGGCTCTCCTACGAGCAGTACTTC. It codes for CAQGLSYEQYF.

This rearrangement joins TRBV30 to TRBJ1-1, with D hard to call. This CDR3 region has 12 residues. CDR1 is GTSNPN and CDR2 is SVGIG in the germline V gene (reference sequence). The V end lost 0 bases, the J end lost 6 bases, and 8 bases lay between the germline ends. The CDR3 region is CAWSVPEAEAFF. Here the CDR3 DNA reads TGTGCCTGGAGTGTACCAGAGGCTGAAGCTTTCTTT.

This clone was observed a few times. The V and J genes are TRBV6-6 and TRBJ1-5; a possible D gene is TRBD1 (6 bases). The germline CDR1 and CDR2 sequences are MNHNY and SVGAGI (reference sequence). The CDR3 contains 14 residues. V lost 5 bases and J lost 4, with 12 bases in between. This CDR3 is CASSTYTGNQPQHF. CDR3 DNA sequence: TGTGCCAGCAGTACCTACACAGGGAATCAGCCCCAGCATTTT.

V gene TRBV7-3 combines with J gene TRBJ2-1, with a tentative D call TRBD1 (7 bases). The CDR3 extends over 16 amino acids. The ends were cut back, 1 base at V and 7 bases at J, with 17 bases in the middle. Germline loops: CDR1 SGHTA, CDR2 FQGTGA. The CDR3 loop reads CASSLSGGGVKNEQFF. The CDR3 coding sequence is TGTGCCAGCAGCTTAAGTGGAGGGGGCGTAAAGAATGAGCAGTTCTTC.

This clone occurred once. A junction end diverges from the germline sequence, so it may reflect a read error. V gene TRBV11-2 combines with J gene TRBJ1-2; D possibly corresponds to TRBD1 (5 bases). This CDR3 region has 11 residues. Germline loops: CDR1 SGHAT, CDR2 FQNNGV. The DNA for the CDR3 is TGTGCCAGCAGCTTATCAGGCAGGGTTGCCTTC. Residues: CASSLSGRVAF.

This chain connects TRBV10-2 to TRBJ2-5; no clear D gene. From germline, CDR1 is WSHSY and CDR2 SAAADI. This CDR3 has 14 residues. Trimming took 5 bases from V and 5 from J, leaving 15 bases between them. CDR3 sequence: CASSPLRPGETQYF. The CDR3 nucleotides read TGCGCCAGCAGTCCCTTACGTCCCGGGGAGACCCAGTACTTC.

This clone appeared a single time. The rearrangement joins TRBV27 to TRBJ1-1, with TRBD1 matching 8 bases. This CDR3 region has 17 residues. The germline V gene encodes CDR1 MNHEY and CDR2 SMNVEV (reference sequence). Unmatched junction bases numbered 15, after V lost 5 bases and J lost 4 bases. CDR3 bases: TGTGCCAGCAGTGTCCGTCCAGGGGGCGCCCCGGGCACTGAAGCTTTCTTT. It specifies CASSVRPGGAPGTEAFF.

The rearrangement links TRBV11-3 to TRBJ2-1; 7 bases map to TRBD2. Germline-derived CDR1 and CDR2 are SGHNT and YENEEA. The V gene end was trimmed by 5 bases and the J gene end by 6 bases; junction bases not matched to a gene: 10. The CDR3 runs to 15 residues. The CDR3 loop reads CASSPRAGEGNEQFF. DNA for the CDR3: TGTGCCAGCAGCCCTAGGGCGGGAGAGGGCAATGAGCAGTTCTTC. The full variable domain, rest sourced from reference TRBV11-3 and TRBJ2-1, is EAGVVQSPRYKIIEKKQPVAFWCNPISGHNTLYWYLQNLGQGPELLIRYENEEAVDDSQLPKDRFSAERLKGVDSTLKIQPAELGDSAVYLCASSPRAGEGNEQFFGPGTRLTVL.

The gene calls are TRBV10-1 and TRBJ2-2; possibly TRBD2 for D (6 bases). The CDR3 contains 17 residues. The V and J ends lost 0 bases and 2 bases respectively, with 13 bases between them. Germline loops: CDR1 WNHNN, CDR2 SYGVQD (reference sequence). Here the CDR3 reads CASSESFRGRNTGELFF. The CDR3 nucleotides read TGCGCCAGCAGTGAGTCGTTCCGGGGGAGAAACACCGGGGAGCTGTTTTTT.

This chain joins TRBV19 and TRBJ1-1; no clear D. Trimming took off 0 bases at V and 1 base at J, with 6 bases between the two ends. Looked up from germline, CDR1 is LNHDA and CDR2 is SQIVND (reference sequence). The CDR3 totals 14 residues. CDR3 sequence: CASSIEVGNTEAFF. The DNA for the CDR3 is TGTGCCAGTAGTATAGAGGTCGGGAACACTGAAGCTTTCTTT.

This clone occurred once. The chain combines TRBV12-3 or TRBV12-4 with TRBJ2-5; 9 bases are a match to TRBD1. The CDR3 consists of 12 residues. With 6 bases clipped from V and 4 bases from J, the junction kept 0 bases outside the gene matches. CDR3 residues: CASRTGGETQYF. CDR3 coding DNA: TGTGCCAGCAGGACAGGGGGAGAGACCCAGTACTTC.

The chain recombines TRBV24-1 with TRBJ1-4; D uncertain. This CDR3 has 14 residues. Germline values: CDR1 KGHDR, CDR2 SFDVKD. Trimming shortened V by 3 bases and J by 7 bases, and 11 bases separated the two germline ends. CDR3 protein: CATSDGGAAEKLFF. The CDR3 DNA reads TGTGCCACCAGTGATGGAGGTGCCGCTGAAAAACTGTTTTTT.

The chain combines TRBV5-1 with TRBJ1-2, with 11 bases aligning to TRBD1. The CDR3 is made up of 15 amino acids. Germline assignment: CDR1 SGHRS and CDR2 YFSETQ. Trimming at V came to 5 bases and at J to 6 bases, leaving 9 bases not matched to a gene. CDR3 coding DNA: TGCGCCAGCAGTTCCCGGACAGGGGGCTTGGATGGCTACACCTTC. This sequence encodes CASSSRTGGLDGYTF.